A selection of T cell receptor beta chains follows, all from one sample in a study of blood T cell repertoires in COVID-19. TCRdb's table, derived via immunoSEQ multiplex PCR, lists solely in-frame clones and lacks some. The sample carries around 300,000 clones, more than 70% recorded once. Sequencing was performed on peripheral blood. These receptors were obtained from a woman between 25 and 40 years old with COVID-19, enrolled during active disease. The CDR3 runs from the conserved cysteine through the conserved F or W. A D gene is named only where the DNA matches it firmly. Only part of the rows carry a size: once, few, many, or a class if the clone is expanded.

j_gene | v_gene | d_gene | abundance | CDR3aa | CDR3nt
TRBJ1-5 | TRBV4-1 | TRBD1 | . | CASSPRQGASEPQHF | TGCGCCAGCAGCCCGCGACAGGGGGCTTCGGAGCCCCAGCATTTT
TRBJ1-2 | TRBV5-6 | . | . | CASSLKGKEYGYTF | TGTGCCAGCAGCTTAAAGGGGAAAGAATATGGCTACACCTTC
TRBJ1-2 | TRBV18 | . | . | CASSPQGERASSRGYTF | TGTGCCAGCTCACCACAGGGAGAACGGGCAAGTTCCCGTGGCTACACCTTC
TRBJ2-5 | TRBV18 | . | . | CASSPLDTHETQYF | TGTGCCAGCTCACCTCTCGACACACACGAGACCCAGTACTTC
TRBJ2-2 | TRBV12-5 | . | . | CASGIQWAGETGELFF | TGTGCTAGTGGTATACAGTGGGCAGGGGAGACCGGGGAGCTGTTTTTT
TRBJ2-3 | TRBV9 | . | . | CASSVQSNLRTDTQYF | TGTGCCAGCAGCGTCCAAAGTAACCTGAGAACAGATACGCAGTATTTT
TRBJ1-6 | TRBV28 | TRBD1 | once | CATSSTGTGASPLHF | TGTGCCACTTCATCAACGGGGACAGGGGCCTCACCCCTCCACTTT
TRBJ1-5 | TRBV19 | . | . | CASSTTTRQPQHF | TGTGCCAGTAGTACGACTACACGCCAGCCCCAGCATTTT
TRBJ1-1 | TRBV10-3 | . | . | CAISRIWRGGTEAFF | TGTGCCATCAGTAGGATCTGGAGGGGGGGCACTGAAGCTTTCTTT
TRBJ2-3 | TRBV7-2 | TRBD2 | . | CASSSRTSGSTDTQYF | TGTGCCAGCAGCTCAAGGACTAGCGGGAGCACAGATACGCAGTATTTT
TRBJ2-3 | TRBV5-1 | TRBD2 | . | CASSLGPGGGTDTQYF | TGCGCCAGCAGCTTGGGGCCGGGGGGAGGCACAGATACGCAGTATTTT
TRBJ1-4 | TRBV4-2 | TRBD1 | . | CASSAQGGDEKLFF | TGTGCCAGCAGCGCCCAGGGGGGTGATGAAAAACTGTTTTTT
TRBJ1-1 | TRBV19 | TRBD1 | . | CASRLQGSSTEAFF | TGTGCCAGTAGGCTACAGGGGTCGAGCACTGAAGCTTTCTTT
TRBJ2-2 | TRBV3-1/TRBV3-2 | . | . | CASSQDWGDTGELFF | TGTGCCAGCAGCCAAGATTGGGGGGACACCGGGGAGCTGTTTTTT
TRBJ1-2 | TRBV5-1 | . | . | CASSWGGPYGYTF | TGCGCCAGCAGCTGGGGGGGCCCCTATGGCTACACCTTC
TRBJ2-1 | TRBV4-1 | TRBD1 | . | CASSQKAGTDPQRDEQFF | TGCGCCAGCAGCCAAAAAGCCGGGACAGACCCTCAGCGCGATGAGCAGTTCTTC
TRBJ2-3 | TRBV27 | . | . | CASSLRESDTQYF | TGTGCCAGCAGTTTAAGAGAATCAGATACGCAGTATTTT
TRBJ1-1 | TRBV3-1/TRBV3-2 | . | . | CASSLQDSPEAFF | TGTGCCAGCAGCCTTCAAGATAGTCCTGAAGCTTTCTTT
TRBJ2-2 | TRBV19 | . | . | CASSIAGAGELFF | TGTGCCAGTAGTATAGCGGGGGCCGGGGAGCTGTTTTTT
TRBJ1-6 | TRBV6-2/TRBV6-3 | . | few | CASSYSSNGQSPLHF | TGTGCCAGCAGTTACTCGAGTAATGGGCAGTCACCCCTCCACTTT
TRBJ1-4 | TRBV2 | . | . | CASSAGGGGAGNEKLFF | TGTGCCAGCAGTGCGGGAGGTGGGGGGGCTGGGAATGAAAAACTGTTTTTT
TRBJ2-5 | TRBV5-1 | . | . | CASSSHRVQETQYF | TGCGCCAGCAGCTCCCACAGGGTCCAAGAGACCCAGTACTTC
TRBJ1-1 | TRBV10-3 | TRBD1 | . | CAISRQGFTEAFF | TGTGCCATCAGTCGACAGGGATTTACTGAAGCTTTCTTT
TRBJ2-5 | TRBV7-9 | TRBD1 | once | CASSLAPTGVGETQYF | TGTGCCAGCAGCTTAGCGCCTACAGGGGTAGGGGAGACCCAGTACTTC